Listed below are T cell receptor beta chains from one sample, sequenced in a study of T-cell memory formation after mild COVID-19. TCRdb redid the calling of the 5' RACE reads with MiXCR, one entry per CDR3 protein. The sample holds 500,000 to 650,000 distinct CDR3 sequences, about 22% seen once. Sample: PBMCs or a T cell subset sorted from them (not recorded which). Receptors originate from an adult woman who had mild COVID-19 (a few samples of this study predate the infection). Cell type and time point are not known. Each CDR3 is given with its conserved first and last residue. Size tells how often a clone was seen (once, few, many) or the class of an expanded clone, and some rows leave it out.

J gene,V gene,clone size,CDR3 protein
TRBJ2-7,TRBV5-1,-,CASSLGAETYEQYF
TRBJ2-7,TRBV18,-,CASSPRGTSGSYEQYF
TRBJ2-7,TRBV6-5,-,CASSYSGLAGKEQYF
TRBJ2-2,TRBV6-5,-,CASSYARVAGELFF
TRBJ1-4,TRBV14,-,CASSPGYGTVNEKLFF
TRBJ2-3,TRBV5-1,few,CASSLDAGVTSTDTQYF
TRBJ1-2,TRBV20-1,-,CSASPLRDTGYGYTF
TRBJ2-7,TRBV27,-,CASSKGTDGYEQYF
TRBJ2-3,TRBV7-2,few,CASSPDGPSGTSTDTQYF
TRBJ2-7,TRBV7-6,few,CASSLEGMKPLSEQYF
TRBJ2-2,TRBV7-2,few,CASSLGGGVSGELFF
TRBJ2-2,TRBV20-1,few,CSASKGGSTGELFF
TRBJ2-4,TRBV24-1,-,CATSDTTAAKNIQYF
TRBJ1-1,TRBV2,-,CASSRALGRSNTEAFF
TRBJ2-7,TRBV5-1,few,CASSLGRGPAYEQYF
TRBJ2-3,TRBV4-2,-,CASSPRAFGGTDTQYF
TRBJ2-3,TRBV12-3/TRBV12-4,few,CASSLFGSPVPFTDTQYF
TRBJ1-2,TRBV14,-,CASSPYRGRFGYTF
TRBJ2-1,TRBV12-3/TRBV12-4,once,CASRPPVGRTTNEQFF
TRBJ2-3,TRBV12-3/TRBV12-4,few,CASSLSGTGVISTDTQYF
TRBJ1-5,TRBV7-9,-,CASSSQAQPQHF